Listed here is a single T cell receptor (beta chain). From germline, CDR1 is MDHEN and CDR2 SYDVKM. Trimming removed 5 bases from V and 6 bases from J, with 17 bases in between. The CDR3 contains 15 residues. Seattle cases were enrolled at active infection and followed longitudinally. This entry comes from a study of blood T cell repertoires in COVID-19. Study-level information: Acute-phase and convalescent COVID-19 samples originated in the United States, Italy and Spain. PBMCs, B-cell-depleted T cells, or T cells provided the cDNA or gDNA that made up the material.

Authors' data handling: Reference gene primer amplification in the assay estimated nucleated cell counts. Method: immunoSEQ multiplex PCR; TCRdb's copy keeps in-frame clones and lacks some. Clone size and V and J calls were adopted from that table, with D and trimming inferred from the DNA. The data contain 89,000 or so clones, around 89% of them singletons. This clonotype was sampled from a man in his fifties with COVID-19, enrolled during active disease. Sequencing was done on a sample of peripheral blood. The gene calls are TRBV28 and TRBJ1-3; tentatively, D is TRBD1 (5 bases). The CDR3: CASSVAGPASNTIYF. The CDR3 DNA reads as TGTGCCAGCAGTGTCGCGGGGCCGGCTTCAAACACCATATATTTT.